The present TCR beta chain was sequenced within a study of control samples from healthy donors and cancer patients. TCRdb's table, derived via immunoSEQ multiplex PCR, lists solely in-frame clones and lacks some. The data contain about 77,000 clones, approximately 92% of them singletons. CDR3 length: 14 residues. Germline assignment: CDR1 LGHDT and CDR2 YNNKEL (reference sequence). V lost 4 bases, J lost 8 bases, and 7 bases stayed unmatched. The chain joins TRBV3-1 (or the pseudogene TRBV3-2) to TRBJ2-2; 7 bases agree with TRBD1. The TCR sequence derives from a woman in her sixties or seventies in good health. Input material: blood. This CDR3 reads CASSLDRTEGELFF. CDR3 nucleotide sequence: TGTGCCAGCAGCCTGGACAGGACGGAAGGGGAGCTGTTTTTT.